The TCR beta chain described here comes from a study of T cell responses to AZD1222 COVID-19 vaccine. CDR3 length: 13 residues. The V gene's germline CDR1 is MRHNA and CDR2 SNTAGT. J lost 1 base, V lost 8 bases, and 4 bases had no gene match. A note on this clone: The antigen is not known.

Study-level results: Regions 160-218 and 743-854 dominated among vaccine-associated CD4 TCRs spanning spike. The donor cohort was predominantly white British with a female majority, and clonal diversity may have been underestimated.

Profiling relied on immunoSEQ multiplex PCR, and the TCRdb table lists in-frame clones only, not all of them. The table lists roughly 270,000 clones, 85% to 95% of them singletons, with less than 0.65% in the top ten. The clonotype originates from an adult who received the AZD1222 COVID-19 vaccine. Sequenced material: peripheral blood, taken 28 days after the second AZD1222 dose. This chain links TRBV6-4 with TRBJ1-2; 7 bases line up with TRBD1. The CDR3 loop reads CASVRGRNYGYTF. CDR3 DNA sequence: TGTGCCAGCGTGAGGGGGCGTAACTATGGCTACACCTTC.